The rows below give T cell receptor beta chains drawn from one sample of a study of T cell responses to AZD1222 COVID-19 vaccine. This table comes from immunoSEQ multiplex PCR, and its TCRdb copy is limited to in-frame clones, with some not included. The table has fewer than 200,000 clones, 92% seen once. The sample here was peripheral blood, taken on day 0 of AZD1222 vaccination. The receptors originated from an adult in good health. CDR3s include the opening cysteine and the closing phenylalanine or tryptophan. Fields, in order: D gene, J gene, V gene, CDR3 DNA, CDR3 protein. A D gene is named only where the DNA matches it firmly.

TRBD2,TRBJ2-1,TRBV7-8,TGTGCCAGCAGCTCAAAACGGACTAGGATAGTCGATGAGCAGTTCTTC,CASSSKRTRIVDEQFF
TRBD1,TRBJ1-2,TRBV28,TGTGCCAGCAGCCCTGACAGGGCCTATGGCTACACCTTC,CASSPDRAYGYTF
-,TRBJ2-4,TRBV4-2,TGTGCCAGCAGCCAAGATTGGGGCCCGGGACGTGGCAAAAACATTCAGTACTTC,CASSQDWGPGRGKNIQYF
-,TRBJ2-2,TRBV11-2,TGTGCCAGCAGCTTAGGTCGCGGTCGGCCGAACACCGGGGAGCTGTTTTTT,CASSLGRGRPNTGELFF
-,TRBJ2-2,TRBV5-1,TGCGCCAGCAGCTTTAAACAGAGTGGAACCGGGGAGCTGTTTTTT,CASSFKQSGTGELFF
-,TRBJ1-2,TRBV5-6,TGTGCCAGCAGCTTGATTACAGGCAGCTATGGCTACACCTTC,CASSLITGSYGYTF
TRBD1,TRBJ1-6,TRBV5-6,TGTGCCAGCAGCTTGGTGGACAGGGATTCACCCCTCCACTTT,CASSLVDRDSPLHF
-,TRBJ1-1,TRBV7-2,TGTGCCAGCAGCCGAGGGAGATCTGAAGCTTTCTTT,CASSRGRSEAFF
TRBD1,TRBJ1-4,TRBV4-2,TGTGCCAGCAGCCCTACGACAGGGGGTGAAAAACTGTTTTTT,CASSPTTGGEKLFF
-,TRBJ1-2,TRBV5-1,TGCGCCAGCAGCTCCACTAATAGTCTGAGGGATGGCTACACCTTC,CASSSTNSLRDGYTF
TRBD2,TRBJ2-7,TRBV3-1/TRBV3-2,TGTGCCAGCAGCCGCTTCTATAGCGGGAGGTCTGTCGAGCAGTACTTC,CASSRFYSGRSVEQYF
-,TRBJ2-1,TRBV24-1,TGTGCCACCAGTGATGGGAAGGGATCGTTCTACAATGAGCAGTTCTTC,CATSDGKGSFYNEQFF
-,TRBJ1-6,TRBV7-2,TGTGCCAGCAGCCAGGCCAATAATTCACCCCTCCACTTT,CASSQANNSPLHF
-,TRBJ1-5,TRBV18,TGTGCCAGCCGGACAGAGAGTCAGCCCCAGCATTTT,CASRTESQPQHF
TRBD2,TRBJ2-7,TRBV5-4,TGTGCCAGCAGCTTGAACACCTATAGCGGGAGGATTTCCTACGAGCAGTACTTC,CASSLNTYSGRISYEQYF
-,TRBJ1-6,TRBV4-3,TGCGCCAGCAGCCAAGATTGGTCTGGGGAAGGCTCACCCCTCCACTTT,CASSQDWSGEGSPLHF
-,TRBJ2-1,TRBV6-2/TRBV6-3,TGTGCCAGCAGCCTTGCGGACAGCTCCTACAATGAGCAGTTCTTC,CASSLADSSYNEQFF
TRBD2,TRBJ2-3,TRBV4-1,TGCGCCAGCAGCCAAAGCGGGACTAGCACAGATACGCAGTATTTT,CASSQSGTSTDTQYF
TRBD1,TRBJ1-5,TRBV5-8,TGTGCCAGCAGCTTGGTGGGACAGAGACTTAGCTATAGCAATCAGCCCCAGCATTTT,CASSLVGQRLSYSNQPQHF
-,TRBJ1-1,TRBV6-5,TGTGCCAGCAGAAATCAGCCGGACAGGAACACTGAAGCTTTCTTT,CASRNQPDRNTEAFF
TRBD2,TRBJ2-6,TRBV4-2,TGTGCCCGCAGCCGGGGGGAGGGCGGGGCCAACGTCCTGACTTTC,CARSRGEGGANVLTF
TRBD1,TRBJ1-5,TRBV27,TGTGCCAGCAGTTATACAGGGGGCAATCAGCCCCAGCATTTT,CASSYTGGNQPQHF
-,TRBJ2-3,TRBV18,TGTGCCAGCTCACGACTAGCAGATACGCAGTATTTT,CASSRLADTQYF